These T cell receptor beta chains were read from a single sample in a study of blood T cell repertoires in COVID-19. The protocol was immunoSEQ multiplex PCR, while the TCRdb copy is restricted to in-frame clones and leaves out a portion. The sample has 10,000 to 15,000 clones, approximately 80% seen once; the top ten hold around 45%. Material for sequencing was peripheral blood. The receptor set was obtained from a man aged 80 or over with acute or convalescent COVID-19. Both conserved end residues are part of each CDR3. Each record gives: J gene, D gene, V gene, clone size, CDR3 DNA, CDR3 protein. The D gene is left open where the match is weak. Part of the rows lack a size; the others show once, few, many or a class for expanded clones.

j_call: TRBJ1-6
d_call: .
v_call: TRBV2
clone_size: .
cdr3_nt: TGTGCCAGCAGTGATTTGAGGGATTCGTCACCCCTCCACTTT
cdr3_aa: CASSDLRDSSPLHF

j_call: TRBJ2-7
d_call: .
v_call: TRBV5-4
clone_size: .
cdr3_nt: TGTGCCAGCAGCTTACCGGAGGGCGAGCAGTACTTC
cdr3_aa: CASSLPEGEQYF

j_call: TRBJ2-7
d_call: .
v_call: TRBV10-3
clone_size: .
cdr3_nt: TGTGCCATCAGTTCCCGGGCGGGACGGAAATTAGGCGGCGGGGTCTACGAGCAGTACTTC
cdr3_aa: CAISSRAGRKLGGGVYEQYF

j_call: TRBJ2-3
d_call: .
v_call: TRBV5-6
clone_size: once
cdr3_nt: TGTGCCAGCAGCTTGAGGGGTGGGGCAGATACGCAGTATTTT
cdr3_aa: CASSLRGGADTQYF

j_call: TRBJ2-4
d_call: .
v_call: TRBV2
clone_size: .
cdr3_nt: TGTGCCAGCAGTGGGACTCTTGAGTGGAGGGCCAAAAACATTCAGTACTTC
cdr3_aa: CASSGTLEWRAKNIQYF

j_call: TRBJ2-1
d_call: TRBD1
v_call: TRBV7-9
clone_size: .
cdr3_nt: TGTGCCAGCAGCTTTACCCGGGACAGGGGATTATTGCAGTTCTTC
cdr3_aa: CASSFTRDRGLLQFF

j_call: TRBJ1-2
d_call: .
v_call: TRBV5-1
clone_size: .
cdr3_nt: TGCGCCAGCAGCTTCGGGGGATCGAACTATGGCTACACCTTC
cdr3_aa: CASSFGGSNYGYTF

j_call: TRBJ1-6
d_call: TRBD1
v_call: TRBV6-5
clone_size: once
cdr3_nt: TGTGCCAGCAGTTACTCACAGGGGGCAAATTCACCCCTCCACTTT
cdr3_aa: CASSYSQGANSPLHF

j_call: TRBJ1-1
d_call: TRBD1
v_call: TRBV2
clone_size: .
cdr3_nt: TGTGCCAGCAGGACGGGACAGGGGGCGCAGGCTTTCTTT
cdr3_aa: CASRTGQGAQAFF

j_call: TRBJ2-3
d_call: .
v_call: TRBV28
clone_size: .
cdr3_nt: TGTGCCAGCAGCTCCCTAGTGCATACGCAGTATTTT
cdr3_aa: CASSSLVHTQYF

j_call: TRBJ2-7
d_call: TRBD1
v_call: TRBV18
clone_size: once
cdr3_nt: TGTGCCAGCTCACCAACCGGGACAGGGACGTCCGAGCAGTACTTC
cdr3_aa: CASSPTGTGTSEQYF

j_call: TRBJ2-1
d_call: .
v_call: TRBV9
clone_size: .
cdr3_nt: TGTGCCAGCAGCCCCATTCTGGGGAGGTACAATGAGCAGTTCTTC
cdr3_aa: CASSPILGRYNEQFF

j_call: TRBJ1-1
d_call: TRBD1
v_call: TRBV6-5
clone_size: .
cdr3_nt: TGTGCCAGCCGACAGGGTTGGAGCACTGAAGCTTTCTTT
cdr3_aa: CASRQGWSTEAFF

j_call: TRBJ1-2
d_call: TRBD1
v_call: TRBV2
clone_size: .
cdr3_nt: TGTGCCAGCAGTGATTCGGACAGGGGGTATAGTGGCTACACCTTC
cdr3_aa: CASSDSDRGYSGYTF

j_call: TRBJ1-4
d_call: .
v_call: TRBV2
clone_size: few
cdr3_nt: TGTGCCAGCACCCGGGTTAGGAGTAATGAAAAACTGTTTTTT
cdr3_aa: CASTRVRSNEKLFF

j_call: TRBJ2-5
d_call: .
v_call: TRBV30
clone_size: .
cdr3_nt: TGTGCCTGGAGTGTACGAGGTGGGGAGACCCAGTACTTC
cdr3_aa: CAWSVRGGETQYF

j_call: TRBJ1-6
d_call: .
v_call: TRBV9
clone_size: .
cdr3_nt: TGTGCCAGCAGCGTAGGTTTGGTAGTAAGGGAGGATTCACCCCTCCACTTT
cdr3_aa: CASSVGLVVREDSPLHF

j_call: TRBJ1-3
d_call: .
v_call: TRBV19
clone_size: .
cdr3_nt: TGTGCCAGTAGCCGACAGTTTCCCTCTGGAAACACCATATATTTT
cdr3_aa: CASSRQFPSGNTIYF

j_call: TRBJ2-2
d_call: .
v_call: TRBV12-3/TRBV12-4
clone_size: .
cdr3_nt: TGTGCCAGCAGGGAGACGAACACCGGGGAGCTGTTTTTT
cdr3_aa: CASRETNTGELFF

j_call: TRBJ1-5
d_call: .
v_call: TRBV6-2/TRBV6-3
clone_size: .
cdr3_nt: TGTGCCAGCAGTTACTCACCCCCCGGGAATCAGCCCCAGCATTTT
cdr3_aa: CASSYSPPGNQPQHF

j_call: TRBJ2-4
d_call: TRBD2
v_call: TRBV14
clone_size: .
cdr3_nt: TGTGCCAGCAGCCAAGATCGAGGACTAGGGGTGAAAAACATTCAGTACTTC
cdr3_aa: CASSQDRGLGVKNIQYF

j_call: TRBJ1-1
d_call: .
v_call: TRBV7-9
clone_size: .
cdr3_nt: TGTGCCAGCAGCCGTGACTATACAGTAGACGCTTTCTTT
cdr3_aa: CASSRDYTVDAFF

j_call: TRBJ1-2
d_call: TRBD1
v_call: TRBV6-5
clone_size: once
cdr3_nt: TGTGCCAGTGAAAACAGGGGAGCTAACTATGGCTACACCTTC
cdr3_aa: CASENRGANYGYTF

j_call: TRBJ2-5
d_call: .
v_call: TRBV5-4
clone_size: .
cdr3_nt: TGTGCCAGCAGCTCGCGGTCAGCGCAAGAGACCCAGTACTTC
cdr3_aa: CASSSRSAQETQYF

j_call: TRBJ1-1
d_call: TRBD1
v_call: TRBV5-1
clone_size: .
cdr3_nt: TGCGCCAGCAGCTCGGGACAGATGAACACTGAAGCTTTCTTT
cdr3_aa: CASSSGQMNTEAFF